A selection of T cell receptor beta chains follows, all from one sample in a study of blood T cells in healthy people across ages. TCRdb used MiXCR to reprocess the 5' RACE reads, holding one entry per CDR3 protein. Of around 750,000 distinct CDR3 sequences in the sample, about 53% were seen once. Sequencing was carried out using blood. Every receptor here comes from a man older than 75 in good health. CDR3s include the opening cysteine and the closing phenylalanine or tryptophan. The D gene is left open where the match is weak. Size values are once, few and many counts, or a class for expanded clones, and some rows have none.

TRBV5-6	NA	NA	TRBJ2-7	CASSPEPTYSYEQYF	TGTGCCAGCAGCCCAGAGCCGACTTACTCCTACGAGCAGTACTTC
TRBV20-1	NA	NA	TRBJ2-1	CSAPHRDLRYNEQFF	TGCAGTGCTCCCCACAGGGATTTGAGGTACAATGAGCAGTTCTTC
TRBV29-1	TRBD1	NA	TRBJ2-7	CSAKGQLYEQYF	TGCAGCGCTAAGGGACAGCTCTACGAGCAGTACTTC
TRBV20-1	NA	few	TRBJ2-7	CSARAGQVSHAGAYNEQYF	TGCAGTGCTAGAGCGGGCCAAGTCTCCCACGCAGGCGCCTACAATGAGCAGTACTTC
TRBV2	NA	NA	TRBJ1-2	CASSEQETYGYTF	TGTGCCAGCAGTGAGCAGGAGACCTATGGCTACACCTTC
TRBV4-2	TRBD2	NA	TRBJ2-5	CASRGSGMRETQYF	TGTGCCAGCCGGGGCAGCGGGATGCGAGAGACCCAGTACTTC
TRBV6-2/TRBV6-3	NA	NA	TRBJ1-1	CASRMAGSLTEAFF	TGTGCCAGCAGGATGGCAGGGTCCCTGACTGAAGCTTTCTTT
TRBV6-6	TRBD1	once	TRBJ2-7	CASSSNRDRDHEQYF	TGTGCCAGCAGTTCAAACCGGGACAGGGACCACGAGCAGTACTTC
TRBV28	NA	NA	TRBJ2-6	CASSSSWGGTGANVLTF	TGTGCCAGCAGTTCCTCGTGGGGCGGGACTGGGGCCAACGTCCTGACTTTC
TRBV6-1	NA	NA	TRBJ2-6	CASSENRRGSGANVLTF	TGTGCCAGCAGTGAAAACAGGAGGGGCTCTGGGGCCAACGTCCTGACTTTC
TRBV4-2	TRBD2	NA	TRBJ2-3	CASSQDLISGRLSTDTQYF	TGTGCCAGCAGCCAAGATCTGATTAGCGGGAGACTTAGCACAGATACGCAGTATTTT
TRBV28	TRBD2	NA	TRBJ2-3	CASSSNLAGRRDTQYF	TGTGCCAGCAGCAGCAATCTAGCGGGAAGGCGTGATACGCAGTATTTT
TRBV28	TRBD2	NA	TRBJ2-7	CASSSTGTSGYYEQYF	TGTGCCAGCAGTTCCACCGGGACTAGCGGATACTACGAGCAGTACTTC
TRBV2	TRBD2	NA	TRBJ2-5	CASSEGTSGETQYF	TGTGCCAGCAGTGAAGGGACTAGCGGAGAGACCCAGTACTTC
TRBV21-1	NA	few	TRBJ1-2	CASNQQGAHGYGYTF	TGTGCCAGCAACCAACAGGGGGCGCATGGTTATGGCTACACCTTC
TRBV29-1	TRBD1	few	TRBJ2-7	CSVYAGQGTYEQYF	TGCAGCGTTTACGCCGGACAGGGGACCTACGAGCAGTACTTC
TRBV25-1	NA	NA	TRBJ1-5	CASSEWVQVQPQHF	TGTGCCAGCAGTGAATGGGTCCAGGTTCAGCCCCAGCATTTT
TRBV10-1	NA	NA	TRBJ2-1	CASSGGTAGNEQFF	TGCGCCAGCAGTGGCGGGACAGCCGGCAATGAGCAGTTCTTC
TRBV24-1	TRBD1	NA	TRBJ2-5	CATSDLGRGQETQYF	TGTGCCACCAGTGATTTAGGCAGGGGGCAGGAGACCCAGTACTTC
TRBV3-1	NA	NA	TRBJ2-1	CASANYYNEQFF	TGTGCCAGCGCCAATTACTACAATGAGCAGTTCTTC
TRBV20-1	TRBD2	NA	TRBJ2-5	CSARDSSGGHQETQYF	TGCAGTGCTAGAGATTCAAGCGGGGGGCACCAAGAGACCCAGTACTTC
TRBV12-5	TRBD2	NA	TRBJ2-7	CASGLGLAEYYEQYF	TGTGCTAGTGGTTTGGGCCTAGCGGAGTACTACGAGCAGTACTTC
TRBV25-1	NA	NA	TRBJ2-2	CASSRAENTNTGELFF	TGTGCCAGCTCGCGGGCGGAGAATACGAACACCGGGGAGCTGTTTTTT
TRBV2	NA	NA	TRBJ2-5	CASSEPDGAETQYF	TGTGCCAGCAGTGAACCCGATGGGGCAGAGACCCAGTACTTC
TRBV10-3	TRBD2	NA	TRBJ2-7	CAISEPRTSGTNEQYF	TGTGCCATCAGTGAGCCCCGGACTAGCGGGACCAACGAGCAGTACTTC
TRBV6-6	NA	few	TRBJ2-1	CASRKGGTAYNEQFF	TGTGCCAGCAGGAAAGGGGGGACGGCCTACAATGAGCAGTTCTTC
TRBV18	NA	NA	TRBJ1-2	CASSPEAVANYGYTF	TGTGCCAGCTCACCGGAGGCCGTAGCTAACTACGGCTACACCTTC
TRBV4-1	NA	NA	TRBJ2-3	CASSPQGLRYAYF	TGCGCCAGCAGCCCCCAGGGGCTTAGATACGCGTATTTT
TRBV6-1	TRBD1	few	TRBJ2-1	CASSRDRTYNEQFF	TGTGCCAGCAGTCGGGACAGGACCTACAATGAGCAGTTCTTC
TRBV27	TRBD1	NA	TRBJ2-7	CASTQGAGTGEYEQYF	TGTGCCAGCACCCAAGGGGCCGGGACAGGCGAGTACGAGCAGTACTTC
TRBV20-1	TRBD2	few	TRBJ2-7	CSAREAGGYEQYF	TGCAGTGCTAGAGAGGCGGGAGGCTACGAGCAGTACTTC
TRBV9	TRBD2	once	TRBJ2-7	CASSTGRAGKYEQYF	TGTGCCAGCAGCACGGGGAGGGCGGGAAAATACGAGCAGTACTTC
TRBV5-1	NA	NA	TRBJ1-4	CASSLDRAPGGLFF	TGCGCCAGCAGCTTGGACAGGGCCCCGGGGGGGCTGTTTTTT
TRBV2	NA	NA	TRBJ2-5	CASRLTEETQYF	TGTGCCAGCAGGTTGACAGAAGAGACCCAGTACTTC
TRBV5-1	TRBD1	NA	TRBJ2-7	CASSSAGQASYEQYF	TGCGCCAGCAGCTCTGCGGGACAGGCTTCCTACGAGCAGTACTTC
TRBV6-5	NA	once	TRBJ2-7	CASSYSLSGTYEQYF	TGTGCCAGCAGTTACTCCCTAAGCGGTACCTACGAGCAGTACTTC
TRBV3-1	NA	once	TRBJ1-5	CASSPSGVQPQHF	TGTGCCAGCAGCCCCTCGGGGGTTCAGCCCCAGCATTTT
TRBV6-2/TRBV6-3	TRBD2	NA	TRBJ2-2	CASSTGLAGRTGELFF	TGTGCCAGCAGTACCGGACTAGCGGGACGTACCGGGGAGCTGTTTTTT
TRBV20-1	TRBD1	NA	TRBJ1-1	CSARVPVRDRGLGNTEAFF	TGCAGTGCTAGAGTCCCCGTCCGGGACAGGGGGCTGGGGAACACTGAAGCTTTCTTT
TRBV5-4	TRBD2	NA	TRBJ2-3	CAGSTGTSGTSDTQYF	TGTGCCGGCAGCACAGGGACTAGCGGAACCTCAGATACGCAGTATTTT
TRBV20-1	TRBD2	NA	TRBJ2-1	CSARDRISGRANEQFF	TGCAGTGCTAGAGATCGAATTAGCGGGAGGGCCAATGAGCAGTTCTTC
TRBV18	NA	NA	TRBJ1-5	CASSPIGGVQPQHF	TGTGCCAGCTCACCAATAGGAGGGGTTCAGCCCCAGCATTTT
TRBV7-2	NA	NA	TRBJ2-7	CASSLVSRGSSYEQYF	TGTGCCAGCAGCTTAGTGTCTCGGGGGAGCTCCTACGAGCAGTACTTC
TRBV5-1	TRBD1	NA	TRBJ1-5	CASSPGTGAGNQPQHF	TGCGCCAGCAGCCCCGGTACAGGGGCTGGCAATCAGCCCCAGCATTTT
TRBV7-2	NA	NA	TRBJ2-5	CASSLPRGLGYF	TGTGCCAGCAGCTTACCCCGCGGGTTAGGGTACTTC
TRBV5-6	NA	few	TRBJ1-5	CASSLRRTINQPQHF	TGTGCCAGCAGCTTGAGACGGACGATCAATCAGCCCCAGCATTTT
TRBV2	TRBD2	NA	TRBJ2-7	CASSASGAYEQYF	TGTGCCAGCAGTGCTAGCGGGGCCTACGAGCAGTACTTC
TRBV15	NA	NA	TRBJ1-4	CATSRALEDEKLFF	TGTGCCACCAGCAGAGCCCTTGAGGATGAAAAACTGTTTTTT
TRBV3-1	NA	many	TRBJ1-2	CASSQGSTNYGYTF	TGTGCCAGCAGCCAAGGGAGTACTAACTATGGCTACACCTTC
TRBV12-3/TRBV12-4	TRBD2	NA	TRBJ2-3	CASTRAGGNTDTQYF	TGTGCCAGCACCAGAGCGGGAGGAAACACAGATACGCAGTATTTT
TRBV6-1	NA	few	TRBJ2-7	CASSPRHRSYEQYF	TGTGCCAGCAGTCCACGCCACCGCTCCTACGAGCAGTACTTC
TRBV11-2	TRBD1	NA	TRBJ2-7	CASTSGTVSYEQYF	TGTGCCAGCACGTCCGGGACAGTTTCCTACGAGCAGTACTTC
TRBV11-2	TRBD2	few	TRBJ2-4	CASRLGLAGGQEQYF	TGTGCCAGCAGACTAGGACTAGCGGGAGGTCAAGAGCAGTACTTC